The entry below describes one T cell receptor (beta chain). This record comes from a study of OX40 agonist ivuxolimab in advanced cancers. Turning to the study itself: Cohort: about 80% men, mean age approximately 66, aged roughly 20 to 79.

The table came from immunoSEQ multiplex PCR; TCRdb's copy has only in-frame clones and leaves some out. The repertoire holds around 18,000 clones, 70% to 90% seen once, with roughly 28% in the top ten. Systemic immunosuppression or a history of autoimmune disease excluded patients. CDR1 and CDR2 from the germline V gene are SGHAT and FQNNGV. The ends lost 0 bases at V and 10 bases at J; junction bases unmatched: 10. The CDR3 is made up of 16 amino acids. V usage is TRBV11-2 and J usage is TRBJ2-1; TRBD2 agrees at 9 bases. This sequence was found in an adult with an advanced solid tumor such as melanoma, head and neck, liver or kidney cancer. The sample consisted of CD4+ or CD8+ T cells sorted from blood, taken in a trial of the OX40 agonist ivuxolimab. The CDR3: CASSLDRLAGIQEQFF. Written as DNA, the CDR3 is TGTGCCAGCAGCTTAGATCGTCTAGCGGGAATCCAAGAGCAGTTCTTC.